This TCR beta chain is from a study of human T cells and chemical hapten exposure. Stated time point: pre-sensitization, week 0. Treatment of the sample: therapeutic diphenylcyclopropenone sensitization with weekly scalp DPC. TCRdb redid the calling of the RACE reads with MiXCR, one entry per CDR3 protein. The repertoire holds 95,000 to 150,000 distinct CDR3 sequences, with roughly 13% as singletons. Germline values: CDR1 LNHDA, CDR2 SQIVND (reference sequence). With 5 bases clipped from V and 5 bases from J, the junction kept 6 bases outside the gene matches. The CDR3 runs 15 residues. This TCR derives from a woman under 30 with alopecia areata. Some clones in this sample may be carry-over from other donors' samples. The specimen was whole blood, collected in connection with sensitization to the hapten diphenylcyclopropenone (DPC). The gene calls are TRBV19 and TRBJ2-5, with 12 bases that match TRBD1. The CDR3 sequence: CASSSGTGGLETQYF. Here the CDR3 DNA reads TGTGCCAGTAGTTCCGGGACAGGGGGCCTTGAGACCCAGTACTTC.